This TCR beta chain is from a study of blood T cell repertoires in COVID-19. This clone was found once. Authors' analysis steps: Nucleated cell number was recorded as an estimate derived from reference gene primer amplification. The method was immunoSEQ multiplex PCR; TCRdb's version includes in-frame clones alone and lacks a portion of them. V and J calls and clone size are copied from that table; D and trimming were computed from the DNA. The sample records tens of thousands of clones, about four fifths being singletons. Germline values: CDR1 MNHEY, CDR2 SMNVEV (reference sequence). This CDR3 is 14 amino acids long. The junction had 4 bases not matched to a gene; V was cut back by 4 bases and J by 2 bases.

The TCR sequence derives from a woman aged 80 or older with acute or convalescent COVID-19. Material for sequencing was peripheral blood. The chain joins TRBV27 to TRBJ1-1; the match to TRBD1 covers 7 bases. The CDR3 loop reads CASSYRDRNTEAFF. The CDR3 region has the DNA TGTGCCAGCAGTTACCGGGACAGAAACACTGAAGCTTTCTTT.